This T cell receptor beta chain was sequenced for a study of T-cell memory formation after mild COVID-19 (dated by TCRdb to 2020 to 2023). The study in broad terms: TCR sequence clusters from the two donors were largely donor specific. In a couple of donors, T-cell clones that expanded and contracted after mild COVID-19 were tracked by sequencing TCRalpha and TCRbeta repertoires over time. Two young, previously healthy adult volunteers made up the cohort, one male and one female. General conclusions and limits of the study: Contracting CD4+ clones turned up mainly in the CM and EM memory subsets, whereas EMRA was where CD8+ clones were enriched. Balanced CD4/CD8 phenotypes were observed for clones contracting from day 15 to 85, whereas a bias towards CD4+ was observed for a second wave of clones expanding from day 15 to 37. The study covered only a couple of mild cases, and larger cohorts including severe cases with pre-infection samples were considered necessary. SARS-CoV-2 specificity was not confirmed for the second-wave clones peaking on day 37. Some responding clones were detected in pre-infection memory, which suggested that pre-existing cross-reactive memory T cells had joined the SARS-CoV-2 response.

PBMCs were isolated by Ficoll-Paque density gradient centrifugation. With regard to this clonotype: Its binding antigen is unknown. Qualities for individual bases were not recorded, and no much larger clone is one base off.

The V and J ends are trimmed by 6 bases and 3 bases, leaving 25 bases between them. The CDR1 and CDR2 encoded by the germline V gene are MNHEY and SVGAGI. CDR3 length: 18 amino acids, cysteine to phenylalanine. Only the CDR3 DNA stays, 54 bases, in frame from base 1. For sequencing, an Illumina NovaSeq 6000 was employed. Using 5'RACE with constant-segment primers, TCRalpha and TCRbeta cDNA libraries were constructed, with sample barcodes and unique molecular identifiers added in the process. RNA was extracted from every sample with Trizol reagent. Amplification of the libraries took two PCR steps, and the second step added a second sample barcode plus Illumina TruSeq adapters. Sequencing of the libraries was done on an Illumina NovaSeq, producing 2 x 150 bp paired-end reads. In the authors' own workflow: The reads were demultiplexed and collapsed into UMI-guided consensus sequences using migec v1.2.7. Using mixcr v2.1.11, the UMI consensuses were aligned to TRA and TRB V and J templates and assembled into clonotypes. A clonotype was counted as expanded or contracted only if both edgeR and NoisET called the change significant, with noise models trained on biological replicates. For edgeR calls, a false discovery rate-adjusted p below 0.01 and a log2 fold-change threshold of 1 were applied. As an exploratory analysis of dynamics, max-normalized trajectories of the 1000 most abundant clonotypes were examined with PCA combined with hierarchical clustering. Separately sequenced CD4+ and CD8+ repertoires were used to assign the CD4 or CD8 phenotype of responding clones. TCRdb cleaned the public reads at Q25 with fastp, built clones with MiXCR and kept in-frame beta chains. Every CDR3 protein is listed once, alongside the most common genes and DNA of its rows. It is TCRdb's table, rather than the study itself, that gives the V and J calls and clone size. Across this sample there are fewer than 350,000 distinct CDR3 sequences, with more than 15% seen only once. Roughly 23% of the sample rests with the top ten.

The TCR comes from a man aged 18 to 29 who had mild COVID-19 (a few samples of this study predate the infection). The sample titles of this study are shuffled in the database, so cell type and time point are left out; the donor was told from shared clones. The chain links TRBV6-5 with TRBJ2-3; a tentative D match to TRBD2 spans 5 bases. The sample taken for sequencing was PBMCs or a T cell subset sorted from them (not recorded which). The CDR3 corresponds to CASSTLYSRGKSTDTQYF. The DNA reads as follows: TGTGCCAGCAGCACCCTCTATTCCCGGGGTAAAAGTACAGATACGCAGTATTTT.